These 21 T cell receptor beta chains share one sample of origin, sequenced in a study of blood T cells in healthy people across ages. Sample-barcoded 5' priming and a J-beta primer mix drove a second PCR of roughly 6 to 12 cycles. MiXCR, applied by TCRdb to the 5' RACE reads, yields one record per CDR3 protein. The profile shows some 890,000 distinct CDR3 sequences, about 28% of them singletons. The sample also formed part of further work on T cells of mothers and their children.

Sequencing was carried out using blood. The receptors here all came from a woman in her forties in good health.

On this clonotype itself: This may arise from a read error, as a much more abundant clone is one base away. This chain uses TRBV15 with TRBJ2-7; TRBD2 aligns across 10 bases. Trimming at V came to 4 bases and at J to 7 bases, leaving 13 bases not matched to a gene. Per the germline V gene, CDR1 is LNHNV and CDR2 is YYDKDF (reference sequence). The CDR3 consists of 16 residues. CDR3 sequence: CATSTSLAGGPNEQYF. The CDR3 coding sequence is TGTGCCACCAGCACCAGTTTAGCGGGGGGCCCCAATGAGCAGTACTTC.

The rearrangement uses TRBV28 and TRBJ1-5; possible D gene TRBD1, 6 bases. Germline CDR1 and CDR2: MDHEN and SYDVKM. V was trimmed by 2 bases and J by 3 bases, leaving 20 bases between them. The CDR3 has 18 amino acids. The CDR3 coding sequence is TGTGCCAGCAGTTTAAAGGCAGGGGTCGCGGGACTCAATCAGCCCCAGCATTTT. Translated: CASSLKAGVAGLNQPQHF.

The CDR3 sequence: CASTNRDRGRTDTQYF. CDR3 coding DNA: TGTGCCAGCACCAACCGGGACAGGGGTCGGACAGATACGCAGTATTTT. The chain has TRBV6-6 and TRBJ2-3; 10 bases line up with TRBD1. Per the germline V gene, CDR1 is MNHNY and CDR2 is SVGAGI (reference sequence). There are 16 residues in the CDR3. The J segment lost 3 bases and the V segment lost 7 bases, leaving 10 bases of the junction unmatched.

This clonotype was observed many times. The CDR3 protein is CSVEGPTSGISNEQFF. CDR3 bases: TGCAGCGTTGAAGGCCCGACTAGCGGAATCTCTAATGAGCAGTTCTTC. V is TRBV29-1 and J is TRBJ2-1, with 9 nucleotides matching TRBD2. V was pared by 1 base and J by 7 bases, with 11 bases of the junction left unmatched. Germline-derived CDR1 and CDR2 are SQVTM and ANQGSEA. There are 16 residues in the CDR3.

This clonotype has just a few counts. The chain recombines TRBV20-1 with TRBJ2-3, with TRBD1 matching over 7 bases. The V gene end was trimmed by 4 bases and the J gene end by 0 bases; junction bases not matched to a gene: 7. This CDR3 has 15 residues. Germline CDR1 and CDR2: DFQATT and SNEGSKA (reference sequence). This CDR3 is CSATRTGLSTDTQYF. The CDR3 DNA follows: TGCAGTGCTACTCGGACAGGCCTTAGCACAGATACGCAGTATTTT.

There are many counts of this clonotype. Here the CDR3 reads CASSPGNLRNSPLHF. The CDR3 nucleotides are TGTGCCAGCAGCCCTGGGAACCTGCGGAATTCACCCCTCCACTTT. This chain links TRBV12-3 or TRBV12-4 with TRBJ1-6; no firm D call. This CDR3 region has 15 residues. V lost 6 bases to trimming and J lost 7 bases, with 16 bases between them.

The V gene is TRBV9, the J gene TRBJ2-1; tentatively, D is TRBD2 (5 bases). V gave up 1 base and J gave up 0 bases, with 17 bases separating them. The germline CDR1 and CDR2 sequences are SGDLS and YYNGEE. The CDR3 is 18 residues long. The CDR3 spells CASSVFSGLRSSYNEQFF. The CDR3 DNA sequence: TGTGCCAGCAGCGTATTCAGCGGATTAAGGAGCTCCTACAATGAGCAGTTCTTC.

This sequence joins TRBV7-2 and TRBJ2-1, with D perhaps TRBD2 (6 bases). Germline V CDR1 and CDR2: SGHTA, FQGNSA. CDR3 length: 15 amino acids. V was pared by 9 bases and J by 9 bases, with 24 bases between. The CDR3 is CASSPSRDSVSEQFF. Written as DNA, the CDR3 is TGTGCCAGTAGCCCATCTCGGGACTCTGTCTCTGAGCAGTTCTTC.

J is TRBJ2-1 and V is TRBV14; 12 nucleotides match TRBD2. The CDR3 totals 16 residues. Germline V lookup: CDR1 SGHDN, CDR2 FVKESK. V trimming: 11 bases; J trimming: 12 bases; junction bases outside the gene matches: 20. CDR3 DNA: TGTGCCGGCAACTACGATGCTAGCGGGGGGGCGGCGAGGCAGTTCTTC. Translation: CAGNYDASGGAARQFF.

The chain recombines TRBV12-3 or TRBV12-4 with TRBJ1-1; the match to TRBD1 covers 7 bases. V was clipped by 4 bases and J by 0 bases; unmatched bases: 5. The CDR3 sequence is 15 residues long. DNA for the CDR3: TGTGCCAGCAGTTCTCAGGGGGGGGTGAACACTGAAGCTTTCTTT. Protein: CASSSQGGVNTEAFF.

V gene TRBV3-1 combines with J gene TRBJ2-7; D is undetermined. Germline V gene sequence: CDR1 LGHDT, CDR2 YNNKEL (reference sequence). There are 16 residues in the CDR3. The V end lost 1 base, the J end lost 0 bases, and 13 bases lay between the germline ends. This CDR3 reads CASSQVLQATSYEQYF. The CDR3 region has the DNA TGTGCCAGCAGCCAAGTCTTGCAGGCGACCTCCTACGAGCAGTACTTC.

The gene calls are TRBV12-5 and TRBJ2-2; no firm D call. CDR3 length: 12 residues. V was shortened by 2 bases and J by 4 bases, with 2 bases between the two germline ends. CDR1 is LGHNT, CDR2 FRNRAP, per germline. DNA of the CDR3: TGTGCTAGTGGTTTGCTCACCGGGGAGCTGTTTTTT. This translates into CASGLLTGELFF.

This clonotype came up many times. Compared with germline, one end of the junction differs, possibly owing to a read error. This chain joins TRBV5-1 and TRBJ1-2, with TRBD1 matching 10 bases. From germline, CDR1 is SGHRS and CDR2 YFSETQ. This CDR3 region has 14 residues. The CDR3 loop is CASSLGQGSYGYTF. The CDR3 bases are TGTGCCAGCAGCTTGGGACAGGGGAGCTATGGCTACACCTTC. The complete variable domain, with remaining parts taken from reference TRBV5-1 and TRBJ1-2, reads KAGVTQTPRYLIKTRGQQVTLSCSPISGHRSVSWYQQTPGQGLQFLFEYFSETQRNKGNFPGRFSGRQFSNSRSEMNVSTLELGDSALYLCASSLGQGSYGYTFGSGTRLTVV.

The chain is built from TRBV7-6 and TRBJ2-4; the D is unclear. The J call is doubtful: the DNA matches TRBJ2-7 better. Germline CDR1 and CDR2: SGHVS and FNYEAQ. CDR3 length: 13 amino acids. The CDR3 reads CASSLGNFYEQYF. Here the CDR3 DNA reads TGTGCCAGCAGCTTAGGGAATTTCTACGAGCAGTACTTC.

This clonotype was detected only a few times. The chain recombines TRBV20-1 with TRBJ1-2; no definite D call. This CDR3 has 10 amino acids. CDR1 DFQATT and CDR2 SNEGSKA come from the germline V gene (reference sequence). V dropped 0 bases and J dropped 8 bases, with 4 bases sitting between them. The CDR3 DNA sequence: TGCAGTGCTAGAGAGATAGGCTACACCTTC. Its translation is CSAREIGYTF.

The CDR3 DNA follows: TGTGCCAGCAGCCAGTCCCGGCCCCCGGAAAAACTGTTTTTT. It translates to CASSQSRPPEKLFF. V and J are TRBV14 and TRBJ1-4; unclear D gene. Germline lookup yields CDR1 SGHDN and CDR2 FVKESK. V lost 3 bases to trimming and J lost 8 bases, with 13 bases between them. The CDR3 is made up of 14 amino acids.

This clonotype was seen a few times. This may be a read error: a much more frequent sequence differs by one nucleotide. CDR3 coding DNA: TGTGCCAGCAGTATTTACCAGGAACAGATGGGGCGCAATGAGCAGTTCTTC. Protein: CASSIYQEQMGRNEQFF. The chain joins TRBV27 to TRBJ2-1; D may be TRBD1 (5 bases). Trimming removed 5 bases from V and 6 bases from J, with 23 bases in between. Germline lookup yields CDR1 MNHEY and CDR2 SMNVEV (reference sequence). The CDR3 totals 17 residues.

This clonotype was counted between two and nine times. The chain combines TRBV20-1 with TRBJ2-3; 11 bases are a match to TRBD1. The trim removed 5 bases at V and 2 bases at J, leaving 6 bases unmatched. The CDR3 has 15 residues. CDR1 is DFQATT, CDR2 SNEGSKA, per germline (reference sequence). This chain's CDR3 is CSAVDRGPVTDTQYF. Written as DNA, the CDR3 is TGCAGTGCTGTGGACAGGGGGCCCGTCACAGATACGCAGTATTTT.

This clonotype was observed a few times. The chain links TRBV5-1 to TRBJ2-3; 9 bases are a match to TRBD2. Losses at the gene ends were 0 bases for V and 5 bases for J; bases not matched to a gene: 7. Germline V lookup: CDR1 SGHRS, CDR2 YFSETQ. This CDR3 spans 16 amino acids. DNA for the CDR3: TGCGCCAGCAGCTTGGCCCCAAGCGGGGGGCAAGATACGCAGTATTTT. It is translated as CASSLAPSGGQDTQYF. Looking up the rest from reference TRBV5-1 and TRBJ2-3 gives the full variable domain: KAGVTQTPRYLIKTRGQQVTLSCSPISGHRSVSWYQQTPGQGLQFLFEYFSETQRNKGNFPGRFSGRQFSNSRSEMNVSTLELGDSALYLCASSLAPSGGQDTQYFGPGTRLTVL.

This clonotype was seen at least ten times. The CDR3 DNA reads as TGTGCCACCAGTGATCAGCGCCTAGCGGGCACCTACAATGAGCAGTTCTTC. The encoded protein is CATSDQRLAGTYNEQFF. This chain uses TRBV24-1 with TRBJ2-1, with 8 nucleotides matching TRBD2. This CDR3 spans 17 amino acids. J was trimmed by 2 bases and V by 3 bases; bases with no gene match: 8. Germline assignment: CDR1 KGHDR and CDR2 SFDVKD.

V usage is TRBV20-1 and J usage is TRBJ2-3, with 12 positions matching TRBD2. This CDR3 comprises 16 residues. Losses at the gene ends were 6 bases for V and 6 bases for J; bases not matched to a gene: 13. Germline loops: CDR1 DFQATT, CDR2 SNEGSKA (reference sequence). CDR3 nucleotide sequence: TGCAGTGCAAAAGACCGGACTAGCGGGGATGGGGATACGCAGTATTTT. Its protein product is CSAKDRTSGDGDTQYF.